This TCR beta chain was sequenced in a study of PD-1 blockade in classical Hodgkin lymphoma. Findings and limits, study-wide: What drove the repertoire differences, possibly disease activity or prior therapy, has not been defined.

In the case of this clone: The antigen is not known.

Here immunoSEQ multiplex PCR was the method, and the copy in TCRdb shows in-frame clones only, minus some. Here the sample spans more than 30,000 clones, 80% to 90% being singletons. Germline CDR1 reads SGHTA; CDR2 reads FQGNSA. The CDR3 consists of 16 residues. V gave up 1 base and J gave up 0 bases; unmatched junction bases: 4. All patients experienced relapse after autologous stem cell transplantation, and brentuximab vedotin exposure was variable. This chain links TRBV7-2 with TRBJ2-7; 9 nucleotides line up with TRBD1. The specimen comprised peripheral blood mononuclear cells (PBMCs), sampled before the second cycle of nivolumab. The sequence derives from a human donor with classical Hodgkin lymphoma. The CDR3 region is CASSLDWTGDSYEQYF. In DNA, the CDR3 is TGTGCCAGCAGCTTAGATTGGACAGGGGACTCCTACGAGCAGTACTTC.